This T cell receptor (beta chain) was sequenced in a study of regulatory T cells in long-lasting Graves disease. Whole-study results and caveats: Accuracy was perhaps lowered by the small sample size.

Through Arm-PCR of CDR3 regions and iRepertoire HTBI primers, TCR beta libraries were built. TCRdb reprocessed the multiplex PCR reads with MiXCR, giving one entry per CDR3 protein. The profile shows approximately 540,000 distinct CDR3 sequences, more than 10% of them singletons. As regards this clonotype: What it recognizes is unknown.

After removal of 3 bases from V and 1 base from J, the junction contained 5 bases not matched to a gene. This CDR3 region has 16 residues. Germline values: CDR1 KGHSH, CDR2 LQKENI. Time point specified: newly diagnosed GD, antithyroid drugs for less than 3 months. Extracted PBMC RNA gave rise to the TCR library. Per American Thyroid Association guidelines, Graves' disease was diagnosed. This sample also appeared in a second study, on T cells in Graves' hyperthyroidism and ophthalmopathy. That investigation notes: TCR CDR3 underwent first-round RT-PCR with the HTBI primer set.

The sequencing used peripheral blood mononuclear cells (PBMCs), collected at new diagnosis, from a patient treated with antithyroid drugs. The receptor was derived from a woman aged 25-40 years with Graves disease. The rearrangement links TRBV18 to TRBJ1-1, with 10 bases fitting TRBD1. The CDR3 DNA sequence: TGTGCCAGCTCACCTCCGGACAGGGGGGAGAACACTGAAGCTTTCTTT. Amino acid sequence: CASSPPDRGENTEAFF.